The rows below give T cell receptor beta chains drawn from one sample of a study of T cell changes during pregnancy in multiple sclerosis. Here immunoSEQ multiplex PCR was the method, and the copy in TCRdb shows in-frame clones only, minus some. The sample lists some 60,000 clones, 85% to 95% occurring once. Sequenced material: peripheral blood, taken in the first trimester of pregnancy. The receptors were sampled from a female donor with multiple sclerosis, enrolled in a pregnancy study. CDR3s include the opening cysteine and the closing phenylalanine or tryptophan. Fields, in order: clone size, J gene, D gene, V gene, CDR3 protein, CDR3 DNA. D genes are given only for firm matches. Clone size is given for some rows only: seen once, a few or many times, or a class if the clone is expanded.

.,TRBJ1-6,TRBD1,TRBV27,CASSFLTGQGASPLHF,TGTGCCAGCAGCTTTCTTACGGGACAGGGGGCCTCACCCCTCCACTTT
.,TRBJ1-3,.,TRBV27,CASSIAGPGNTIYF,TGTGCCAGCAGCATCGCGGGTCCCGGAAACACCATATATTTT
.,TRBJ2-7,.,TRBV27,CASTGNGEQYF,TGTGCCAGCACCGGGAACGGCGAGCAGTACTTC
.,TRBJ2-7,.,TRBV18,CASSPGFSYEQYF,TGTGCCAGCTCACCGGGCTTTTCCTACGAGCAGTACTTC
.,TRBJ2-4,.,TRBV7-2,CASSLESRQPNLAKNIQYF,TGTGCCAGCAGCTTAGAGTCAAGACAGCCCAATCTAGCCAAAAACATTCAGTACTTC
once,TRBJ1-2,.,TRBV27,CASSFRWGDISNYGYTF,TGTGCCAGCAGTTTCCGGTGGGGCGACATCTCTAACTATGGCTACACCTTC
medium-sized,TRBJ2-3,.,TRBV19,CASSGLTSTDTQYF,TGTGCCAGTAGTGGACTAACTAGCACAGATACGCAGTATTTT
once,TRBJ1-2,TRBD1,TRBV27,CASSLTGGYYGYTF,TGTGCCAGCAGTCTGACAGGGGGCTACTATGGCTACACCTTC
.,TRBJ1-1,.,TRBV5-4,CASSLVTGRGTEAFF,TGTGCCAGCAGCTTGGTTACAGGGAGAGGCACTGAAGCTTTCTTT
.,TRBJ2-7,TRBD2,TRBV7-9,CASSLGLADYEQYF,TGTGCCAGCAGCTTAGGACTAGCCGACTACGAGCAGTACTTC
.,TRBJ1-1,.,TRBV19,CASSIDRVGGTEAFF,TGTGCCAGTAGTATAGATCGAGTCGGGGGCACTGAAGCTTTCTTT
.,TRBJ2-3,.,TRBV19,CASTNYVSQYF,TGTGCCAGTACCAACTACGTCTCGCAGTATTTT
.,TRBJ2-1,.,TRBV6-6,CASSQSGEQFF,TGTGCCAGCAGTCAATCGGGGGAGCAGTTCTTC
.,TRBJ1-1,.,TRBV14,CASSSRGTNTEAFF,TGTGCCAGCAGCTCAAGGGGTACGAACACTGAAGCTTTCTTT
.,TRBJ1-5,.,TRBV5-1,CASTFRIGFGENSNQPQHF,TGCGCCAGCACCTTCCGGATCGGGTTCGGGGAAAATAGCAATCAGCCCCAGCATTTT
.,TRBJ2-2,.,TRBV5-3,CARSLSMTGELFF,TGTGCCAGAAGCCTGAGTATGACCGGGGAGCTGTTTTTT
.,TRBJ1-6,.,TRBV5-6,CASSLRRQMGLNSPLHF,TGTGCCAGCAGCTTGCGTCGGCAGATGGGGCTTAATTCACCCCTCCACTTT
.,TRBJ2-1,.,TRBV30,CAWSVGVSSYNEQFF,TGTGCCTGGAGTGTAGGGGTAAGCTCCTACAATGAGCAGTTCTTC
once,TRBJ1-2,TRBD1,TRBV7-3,CASSATGTGGNYGYTF,TGTGCCAGCAGCGCCACCGGGACAGGGGGGAACTATGGCTACACCTTC
.,TRBJ2-3,.,TRBV18,CASSPLGTDTQYF,TGTGCCAGCTCACCACTCGGCACAGATACGCAGTATTTT
.,TRBJ2-5,.,TRBV5-4,CASKPVGLQETQYF,TGTGCCAGCAAACCCGTGGGGCTGCAAGAGACCCAGTACTTC
.,TRBJ2-7,TRBD2,TRBV5-4,CASSFWTSGGPLVSEQYF,TGTGCCAGCAGCTTTTGGACTAGCGGGGGGCCCTTAGTAAGCGAGCAGTACTTC
once,TRBJ1-1,.,TRBV7-3,CASSLLGGNTEAFF,TGTGCCAGCAGCTTATTGGGAGGGAACACTGAAGCTTTCTTT
.,TRBJ2-5,TRBD2,TRBV5-4,CASSLGLAGGDETQYF,TGTGCCAGCAGCTTGGGACTAGCGGGGGGGGACGAGACCCAGTACTTC
.,TRBJ2-5,TRBD2,TRBV7-2,CASSPQRGGPETQYF,TGTGCCAGCAGCCCCCAGCGGGGGGGCCCGGAGACCCAGTACTTC
.,TRBJ1-2,TRBD1,TRBV6-6,CASNDRGKVWGYTF,TGTGCCAGCAACGACAGGGGGAAGGTTTGGGGCTACACCTTC
.,TRBJ2-5,TRBD2,TRBV7-2,CASSSGLAGGRRQETQYF,TGTGCCAGCAGCTCTGGACTAGCGGGGGGGCGACGACAAGAGACCCAGTACTTC
.,TRBJ2-1,.,TRBV15,CATSGGVTSSYNEQFF,TGTGCCACCAGCGGCGGGGTCACGAGCTCCTACAATGAGCAGTTCTTC
.,TRBJ1-4,.,TRBV2,CASRDLSEKLFF,TGTGCCAGCAGAGATCTAAGTGAAAAACTGTTTTTT
.,TRBJ1-1,.,TRBV7-3,CASSHYQGRNTEAFF,TGTGCCAGCAGCCACTACCAGGGGAGGAACACTGAAGCTTTCTTT
once,TRBJ2-1,.,TRBV6-5,CASSYSSGSKLEQFF,TGTGCCAGCAGTTACTCCTCCGGGAGTAAGCTTGAGCAGTTCTTC
.,TRBJ1-2,TRBD1,TRBV4-1,CASGQDGQGQNYGYTF,TGCGCCAGCGGCCAAGATGGACAGGGCCAGAACTATGGCTACACCTTC
.,TRBJ1-3,.,TRBV7-3,CASSPTGGGGNTIYF,TGTGCCAGCAGCCCCACGGGGGGGGGAGGAAACACCATATATTTT
once,TRBJ2-2,.,TRBV27,CASSLTGFSGELFF,TGTGCCAGCAGTCTCACAGGGTTCTCCGGGGAGCTGTTTTTT
.,TRBJ1-2,.,TRBV7-2,CASSWAVEGGYGYTF,TGTGCCAGCAGCTGGGCCGTGGAGGGAGGCTATGGCTACACCTTC
.,TRBJ2-5,TRBD2,TRBV4-3,CASSCTTYGTSQETQYF,TGCGCCAGCAGCTGCACCACCTACGGGACTAGCCAAGAGACCCAGTACTTC
.,TRBJ2-1,TRBD2,TRBV7-6,CASSLRISLTSGGNNEQFF,TGTGCCAGCAGCTTAAGAATATCGTTAACTAGCGGGGGAAACAATGAGCAGTTCTTC
.,TRBJ2-3,TRBD1,TRBV19,CASSLLGRTGSGGTDTQYF,TGTGCCAGTAGTCTCCTTGGACGGACAGGGTCGGGGGGCACAGATACGCAGTATTTT
.,TRBJ2-7,TRBD1,TRBV5-4,CASSSGTGIYEQYF,TGTGCCAGCAGCTCCGGGACAGGGATCTACGAGCAGTACTTC
few,TRBJ1-5,.,TRBV7-2,CASSLSTGLNQPQHF,TGTGCCAGCAGCTTGTCAACAGGGCTCAATCAGCCCCAGCATTTT
.,TRBJ2-1,TRBD2,TRBV11-1,CASSLTIGRGEYNEQFF,TGTGCCAGCAGCTTAACAATCGGGCGGGGGGAATACAATGAGCAGTTCTTC
.,TRBJ1-1,.,TRBV5-1,CASSLGGGSTEAFF,TGCGCCAGCAGCTTGGGTGGGGGCTCCACTGAAGCTTTCTTT
.,TRBJ2-7,TRBD1,TRBV7-2,CASSFPGTGYLSYEQYF,TGTGCCAGCAGCTTCCCCGGGACAGGCTACCTCTCCTACGAGCAGTACTTC
.,TRBJ2-6,.,TRBV19,CASRPLDSQFSSGANVLTF,TGTGCCAGTAGACCCTTGGACAGCCAGTTCAGCTCTGGGGCCAACGTCCTGACTTTC
.,TRBJ2-3,TRBD2,TRBV13,CASSLPSGDTDTQYF,TGTGCCAGCAGCCTCCCTAGCGGTGACACAGATACGCAGTATTTT